This TCR beta chain was captured in a study of tumor-infiltrating lymphocytes in primary liver carcinoma. Details on this clonotype: A junction boundary mismatches the germline segment, possibly from a read error.

Germline CDR1 is SGHAT and CDR2 is FQNNGV. The length of the CDR3 is 11 residues. Production of TCR beta cDNA used 500 ng total RNA together with a constant-region primer. Three-round nested multiplex PCR performed with slightly modified ARM-PCR produced the TCR beta libraries. Amplification in the first two PCR rounds was performed using TRBV1-TRBV30 forward primers and a C-beta reverse primer for roughly 10 cycles each. TCRdb used MiXCR to reprocess the multiplex PCR reads, holding one entry per CDR3 protein. The sample consists of over 40,000 distinct CDR3 sequences, around 77% of them appearing once. Taking about 19-32 mg of unsorted bulk tissue, the authors co-extracted RNA and DNA. All patients had surgically resected primary liver carcinoma. Each tumor was sampled at four poles and its centre. Tumor samples were assessed, and every one had over 90% viable tumor cells.

This chain uses TRBV11-2 with TRBJ2-1; D unresolved. The source of this sequence is a man aged 35 to 55 with primary liver carcinoma and hepatitis B virus infection. Sequencing was carried out using liver tumor tissue from sampling region 5. Subset reported: tumor region T5, tumor centre. CDR3 nucleotides: TGTACCAGTAGCTTTGACGGGGAGCAGTTCTTC. Translated: CTSSFDGEQFF. Supplemented by reference TRBV11-2 and TRBJ2-1, the full variable domain reads EAGVAQSPRYKIIEKRQSVAFWCNPISGHATLYWYQQILGQGPKLLIQFQNNGVVDDSQLPKDRFSAERLKGVDSTLKIQPAKLEDSAVYLCTSSFDGEQFFGPGTRLTVL.